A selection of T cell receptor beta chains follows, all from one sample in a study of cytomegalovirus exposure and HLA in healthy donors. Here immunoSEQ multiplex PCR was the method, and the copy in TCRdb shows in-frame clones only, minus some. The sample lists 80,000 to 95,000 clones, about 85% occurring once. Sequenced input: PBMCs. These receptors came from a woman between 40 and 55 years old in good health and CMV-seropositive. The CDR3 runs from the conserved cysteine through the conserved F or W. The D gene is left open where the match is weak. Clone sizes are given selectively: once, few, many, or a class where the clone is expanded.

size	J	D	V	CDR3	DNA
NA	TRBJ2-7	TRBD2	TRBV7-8	CASTGAGREYIGTYEQYF	TGTGCCAGCACGGGTGCGGGGCGGGAGTACATTGGAACCTACGAGCAGTACTTC
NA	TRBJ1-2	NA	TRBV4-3	CASSLARANYGYTF	TGCGCCAGCAGCCTTGCCAGGGCTAACTATGGCTACACCTTC
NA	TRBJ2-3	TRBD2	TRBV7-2	CASSLLAGVDTQYF	TGTGCCAGCAGCTTGTTAGCGGGAGTAGATACGCAGTATTTT
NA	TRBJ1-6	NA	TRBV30	CARGQFNSPLHF	TGTGCCCGAGGACAGTTTAATTCACCCCTCCACTTT
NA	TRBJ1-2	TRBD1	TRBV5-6	CASRQGGQGGRYTF	TGTGCCAGCAGGCAGGGGGGACAGGGAGGACGCTACACCTTC
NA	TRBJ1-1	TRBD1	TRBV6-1	CASSEARTGRINTEAFF	TGTGCCAGCAGTGAAGCGCGGACAGGAAGAATAAACACTGAAGCTTTCTTT
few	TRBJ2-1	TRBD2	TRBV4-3	CASSQDRGGSVYNEQFF	TGCGCCAGCAGCCAAGATAGAGGCGGGAGTGTCTACAATGAGCAGTTCTTC
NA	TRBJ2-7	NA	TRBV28	CASQGSPTYEQYF	TGTGCCAGCCAGGGTTCCCCAACTTACGAGCAGTACTTC
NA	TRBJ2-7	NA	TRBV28	CASSYQPGHRITYEQYF	TGTGCCAGCAGCTATCAACCGGGACACCGAATCACCTACGAGCAGTACTTC
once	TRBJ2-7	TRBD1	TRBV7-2	CASSSPGQGAYEQYF	TGTGCCAGCAGCTCGCCGGGACAGGGGGCCTACGAGCAGTACTTC
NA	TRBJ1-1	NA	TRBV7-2	CASSPFPNTEAFF	TGTGCCAGCAGCCCCTTTCCGAACACTGAAGCTTTCTTT
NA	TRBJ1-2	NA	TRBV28	CASSLQDYYGYTF	TGTGCCAGCAGTTTACAAGACTACTATGGCTACACCTTC
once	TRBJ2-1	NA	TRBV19	CASSGAYNEQFF	TGTGCCAGTAGCGGGGCCTACAATGAGCAGTTCTTC